The rows below give T cell receptor beta chains drawn from one sample of a study of early T cells in non-severe SARS-CoV-2 infection. Via MiXCR, TCRdb re-called the 5' RACE reads, giving one row per CDR3 protein. The data hold about 40,000 distinct CDR3 sequences, with more than 4.5% observed a single time. Sequences were derived from whole blood, sampled at baseline. These receptors were taken from an adult who was a healthcare worker with PCR-confirmed SARS-CoV-2 infection or an uninfected control (not recorded which). Each CDR3 is given with its conserved first and last residue. The D gene is left open where the match is weak. Clone size is given for some rows only: seen once, a few or many times, or a class if the clone is expanded.

J gene | V gene | clone size | D gene | CDR3 protein | CDR3 DNA
TRBJ1-1 | TRBV11-3 | many | . | CASSLTENTEAFF | TGTGCCAGCTCACTGACGGAGAACACTGAAGCTTTCTTT
TRBJ2-7 | TRBV10-3 | many | . | CAISERGPGNRREQYF | TGTGCCATCAGTGAACGGGGTCCCGGGAATCGGAGGGAGCAGTACTTC
TRBJ2-5 | TRBV7-8 | . | TRBD2 | CASSLGAAGGLETQYF | TGTGCCAGCAGCTTAGGGGCAGCGGGAGGCCTGGAGACCCAGTACTTC
TRBJ1-3 | TRBV2 | many | . | CASSEAQGELSGNTIYF | TGTGCCAGCAGTGAAGCGCAGGGAGAATTATCTGGAAACACCATATATTTT
TRBJ2-7 | TRBV5-6 | many | TRBD2 | CASSLGLAGDYEQYF | TGTGCCAGCAGCTTGGGGCTAGCGGGGGACTACGAGCAGTACTTC
TRBJ2-3 | TRBV4-1 | many | TRBD1 | CASSQVRGRNTQYF | TGCGCCAGCAGCCAGGTCAGGGGGCGAAATACGCAGTATTTT
TRBJ2-3 | TRBV29-1 | many | . | CSVERFGVGDTQYF | TGCAGCGTTGAAAGGTTCGGGGTTGGCGATACGCAGTATTTT
TRBJ1-5 | TRBV23-1 | many | . | CASSPPNQPQHF | TGCGCCAGCAGTCCTCCAAATCAGCCCCAGCATTTT
TRBJ2-5 | TRBV5-1 | . | TRBD2 | CASSLNLAGYQETQYF | TGCGCCAGCAGCTTGAACCTAGCGGGGTACCAAGAGACCCAGTACTTC
TRBJ2-1 | TRBV15 | . | . | CATTVQRNTDEQFF | TGTGCCACCACAGTCCAGCGCAATACGGATGAGCAGTTCTTC
TRBJ1-1 | TRBV19 | many | . | CASSRGTPNTEAFF | TGTGCCAGTAGTAGAGGGACACCGAACACTGAAGCTTTCTTT
TRBJ2-7 | TRBV20-1 | many | TRBD2 | CSAHRGGSYEQYF | TGCAGTGCCCACCGCGGGGGGAGCTACGAGCAGTACTTC
TRBJ2-3 | TRBV10-3 | many | TRBD1 | CAISEGTGYGTDTQYF | TGTGCCATCAGTGAGGGGACAGGGTATGGCACAGATACGCAGTATTTT
TRBJ2-5 | TRBV11-2 | . | TRBD2 | CASSSGLAGETQYF | TGTGCCAGCAGCTCCGGACTAGCGGGAGAGACCCAGTACTTC
TRBJ2-3 | TRBV2 | . | . | CASRRGAPADTQYF | TGTGCCAGCAGACGGGGGGCGCCTGCAGATACGCAGTATTTT
TRBJ2-1 | TRBV19 | few | . | CASSVYYNEQFF | TGTGCCAGTAGTGTTTACTACAATGAGCAGTTCTTC
TRBJ2-3 | TRBV4-1 | once | TRBD2 | CASSQDLTSGITDTQYF | TGCGCCAGCAGCCAAGATTTGACTAGCGGTATCACAGATACGCAGTATTTT
TRBJ1-2 | TRBV7-6 | many | TRBD1 | CASSLEPTGVAGYTF | TGTGCCAGCAGCTTAGAGCCGACAGGGGTTGCTGGCTACACCTTC
TRBJ2-1 | TRBV5-1 | many | . | CASSLVPYNEQFF | TGCGCCAGCAGCTTGGTCCCCTACAATGAGCAGTTCTTC
TRBJ2-1 | TRBV20-1 | many | TRBD2 | CSARGTSGRDNEQFF | TGCAGTGCTAGAGGGACTAGCGGGAGGGACAATGAGCAGTTCTTC
TRBJ1-1 | TRBV24-1 | many | TRBD1 | CATSDTGGPPAFF | TGTGCCACCAGTGATACAGGGGGCCCTCCAGCTTTCTTT
TRBJ2-7 | TRBV7-2 | few | . | CASSLRPTLEQYF | TGTGCCAGCAGCTTAAGACCCACCCTGGAGCAGTACTTC
TRBJ2-1 | TRBV6-2/TRBV6-3 | medium-sized | . | CASSRLSGSSYNEQFF | TGTGCCAGCAGTCGACTTAGCGGTAGCTCCTACAATGAGCAGTTCTTC
TRBJ1-6 | TRBV3-1 | many | . | CASSQVSMSPLHF | TGTGCCAGCAGCCAAGTGTCGATGTCACCCCTCCACTTT
TRBJ1-2 | TRBV14 | few | . | CASSQGGYGYTF | TGTGCCAGCAGTCAGGGAGGGTATGGCTACACCTTC
TRBJ1-2 | TRBV18 | many | . | CASSGPNYGYTF | TGTGCCAGCTCAGGACCTAACTATGGCTACACCTTC
TRBJ1-6 | TRBV20-1 | many | . | CSAPDRSHNSPLHF | TGCAGTGCTCCAGACAGGAGTCATAATTCACCCCTCCACTTT
TRBJ2-5 | TRBV6-2/TRBV6-3 | . | . | CASSYPRETQYF | TGTGCCAGCAGTTACCCCCGAGAGACCCAGTACTTC
TRBJ1-1 | TRBV30 | many | TRBD1 | CAWSAYRGIKNTEAFF | TGTGCCTGGAGTGCCTACAGGGGAATAAAGAACACTGAAGCTTTCTTT
TRBJ2-5 | TRBV11-2 | . | . | CASRDPGETQYF | TGTGCCAGCCGAGACCCAGGGGAGACCCAGTACTTC
TRBJ2-3 | TRBV4-3 | many | TRBD2 | CASSPPRREGTDTQYF | TGCGCCAGCAGCCCGCCCCGGCGGGAGGGCACAGATACGCAGTATTTT
TRBJ2-3 | TRBV18 | . | TRBD2 | CASSPVETSLVADTQYF | TGTGCCAGCTCACCGGTCGAGACTAGCTTGGTAGCAGATACGCAGTATTTT
TRBJ2-7 | TRBV9 | few | TRBD2 | CASSRGRTSGILYF | TGTGCCAGCAGCCGGGGAAGGACTAGCGGGATTTTGTACTTC
TRBJ2-1 | TRBV5-1 | . | . | CASSLPAGSYNEQFF | TGCGCCAGCAGCCTGCCGGCGGGGTCCTACAATGAGCAGTTCTTC
TRBJ2-7 | TRBV5-1 | many | . | CASSAGGGTSSYEQYF | TGCGCCAGCAGCGCCGGGGGCGGGACGAGCTCCTACGAGCAGTACTTC
TRBJ1-5 | TRBV4-2 | many | TRBD1 | CASSQVGQGQPQHF | TGTGCCAGCAGCCAAGTGGGACAGGGTCAGCCCCAGCATTTT
TRBJ2-2 | TRBV5-6 | medium-sized | . | CASTGQAGELFF | TGTGCCAGCACTGGACAAGCCGGGGAGCTGTTTTTT
TRBJ2-1 | TRBV15 | many | TRBD1 | CATSRGRDRGRYNEQFF | TGTGCCACCAGCAGAGGCCGGGACAGGGGGCGATACAATGAGCAGTTCTTC
TRBJ1-1 | TRBV20-1 | many | TRBD1 | CSARETGAFTEAFF | TGCAGTGCTAGAGAGACAGGGGCTTTCACTGAAGCTTTCTTT
TRBJ2-3 | TRBV11-2 | many | . | CASRQEGLRGSTDTQYF | TGTGCCAGCAGACAAGAGGGGCTCCGGGGTAGCACAGATACGCAGTATTTT
TRBJ1-1 | TRBV18 | many | . | CASTYNAGSNTEAFF | TGTGCCAGCACCTACAACGCCGGGTCGAACACTGAAGCTTTCTTT
TRBJ2-1 | TRBV11-2 | many | . | CASSLLYNEQFF | TGTGCCAGCAGCTTACTATACAATGAGCAGTTCTTC
TRBJ2-5 | TRBV5-1 | many | TRBD2 | CASSFSGRDETQYF | TGCGCCAGCAGCTTTAGCGGGAGGGACGAGACCCAGTACTTC
TRBJ2-2 | TRBV12-3/TRBV12-4 | many | . | CASSAGRSAGELFF | TGTGCCAGCAGTGCGGGACGGTCGGCCGGGGAGCTGTTTTTT
TRBJ2-3 | TRBV24-1 | many | TRBD1 | CATSDPGTVTDTQYF | TGTGCCACCAGTGATCCCGGGACAGTCACAGATACGCAGTATTTT
TRBJ2-5 | TRBV3-1 | medium-sized | TRBD2 | CASSQGLAETQETQYF | TGTGCCAGCAGCCAGGGGCTAGCGGAAACCCAAGAGACCCAGTACTTC
TRBJ2-5 | TRBV2 | few | TRBD1 | CASSVGTGGETQYF | TGTGCCAGCAGTGTCGGGACAGGCGGAGAGACCCAGTACTTC
TRBJ1-1 | TRBV30 | many | . | CAWSGQTEAFF | TGTGCCTGGAGTGGACAGACTGAAGCTTTCTTT
TRBJ1-4 | TRBV4-1 | . | . | CASSQERFPTNEKLFF | TGCGCCAGCAGCCAAGAGCGATTCCCAACTAATGAAAAACTGTTTTTT
TRBJ1-2 | TRBV19 | many | . | CASTPSGSWLGYGYTF | TGTGCCAGTACTCCTAGTGGCAGTTGGTTGGGATATGGCTACACCTTC
TRBJ2-3 | TRBV19 | many | TRBD2 | CASTPRGGGTDTQYF | TGTGCCAGTACCCCCCGTGGGGGGGGCACAGATACGCAGTATTTT
TRBJ2-1 | TRBV15 | many | . | CATSRDVGVEQFF | TGTGCCACCAGCAGAGATGTAGGGGTTGAGCAGTTCTTC
TRBJ2-2 | TRBV28 | many | . | CASTYAHGELFF | TGTGCCAGCACCTACGCCCACGGGGAGCTGTTTTTT